This T cell receptor (beta chain) was sequenced during a study of metastatic and nonmetastatic thyroid tumors. Study-level background: The authors compared repertoires across blood and tumor or nodule tissue from malignant and benign thyroid patients. Study conclusions and caveats: In both blood and tumor samples, TCR beta diversity was reported significantly higher for malignant than benign nodules.

Every patient underwent thyroid surgery untreated. This clone was seen repeatedly, ten times or more. Its antigen is unidentified. Germline V gene data show CDR1 as MDHEN and CDR2 as SYDVKM. This CDR3 is built from 18 residues. V was pared by 3 bases and J by 5 bases, with 18 bases of the junction left unmatched. The authors' processing: It was from CDR3 differences across clinicopathological groups that a distant-metastasis classifier for papillary thyroid cancer was built. TCRdb recomputed clones from the PCR reads via MiXCR. V and J calls and clone size were set by TCRdb, not the authors. Counted here are some 38,000 clones, around an eighth occurring once; the ten biggest clones make up over 7.5%.

The sequence came from a female donor with papillary thyroid cancer or a benign thyroid nodule (not recorded which). Some clones in this sample may be carry-over from other donors' samples. The chain is built from TRBV28 and TRBJ2-7; 8 bases align to TRBD1. The specimen sequenced was blood. Written as DNA, the CDR3 is TGTGCCAGCAGTTTCCCCACCTTCCGGACAGGGTTAAGCCACGAGCAGTACTTC. As protein: CASSFPTFRTGLSHEQYF.